This T cell receptor (beta chain) was found in a study of blood T cell repertoires in COVID-19 (dated by TCRdb to about 2020). For the study in its entirety: Collaborator samples came from the United States, Italy and Spain and covered acute and convalescent phases of COVID-19. The material from the prospective study consisted of cDNA or gDNA derived from T cells, B-cell-depleted T cells, or PBMCs. The dataset comprised deeply sampled blood TCRbeta repertoires from subjects exposed to, actively infected with, or recovered from COVID-19. A freely available public database, intended as a resource for researchers studying the immune response to SARS-CoV-2, is where the repertoires were released. The samples were drawn from the first 160 participants of the ongoing ImmuneRACE study and from under 1,500 subjects provided by 6 global collaborators. Sample metadata almost always included a de-identified subject ID, COVID-19 status, age in years and sex. Where available, HLA class I and class II types were taken from metadata supplied by the sample provider and were not determined by assay-based typing.

A word on this clone: Which antigen it targets is not known. No much larger clonotype is one base removed from it; base qualities were not supplied.

The immunoSEQ Assay, a bias-controlled multiplex PCR, was used to amplify TCRbeta CDR3 regions from genomic DNA. The authors' pipeline ran thus. The number of nucleated cells in each sample was estimated from the amplification of reference gene primers within the assay. Sequence reads were collapsed and filtered to measure the absolute abundance of every unique TCRbeta CDR3 rearrangement. For each sample, productive Simpson clonality was calculated as the square root of Simpson's diversity index over productive rearrangements. TCRdb carries this immuneACCESS record with in-frame sequences only. Its versions omit some clonotypes, under half of them owing to an unresolved V gene in the studies checked, with the rest unexplained. The V and J calls and clone size are taken from that table; D and trimming were inferred from the DNA. The sample records 65,000 or so clones, 70% to 90% of which are singletons. Of the sample, approximately 15% is held by the ten largest clones.

The collaborating institutions used their own protocols to collect whole blood in K2EDTA tubes. For TCRbeta analysis, collaborators shipped samples in one of three forms: frozen whole blood, isolated PBMCs, or DNA extracted from either of those sample types. Study-wide findings and limitations: Clinical and demographic metadata were provided uncurated, with the amount varying by source and participant.

The germline V gene specifies MNHEY as CDR1 and SVGAGI as CDR2. The CDR3 sequence holds 14 residues, the cysteine and phenylalanine included. Just CDR3 DNA is preserved here, 42 bases in frame from base 1. V is cut back by 8 bases and J by 6 bases, with 9 bases in the junction unmatched. The sequence joins TRBV6-5 to TRBJ1-2; the central 10 bases match TRBD1. The sample consisted of peripheral blood. The sequence derives from a man older than 75 with acute or convalescent COVID-19. The CDR3 protein sequence reads: CASGLLGQGNGYTF. At the DNA level, the sequence is TGTGCCAGCGGATTGTTGGGACAGGGGAATGGCTACACCTTC.